The next 30 T cell receptor beta chains were all read from a single sample in a study of shared clonotypes between healthy human individuals. Clones were read by immunoSEQ multiplex PCR, and TCRdb kept only the in-frame ones, dropping some. This sample has millions of clones, with 90% to 95% found just once. The sample consisted of naive CD4+ T cells sorted from blood. Subset denoted: CD45RA+ positively selected. These receptors were taken from a man aged 18 to 29 in good health.

J is TRBJ2-7 and V is TRBV6-1; 10 nucleotides line up with TRBD1. The CDR3 is made up of 16 amino acids. Losses at the gene ends were 4 bases for V and 2 bases for J; bases not matched to a gene: 8. Germline-derived CDR1 and CDR2 are MNHNS and SASEGT. The CDR3 spells CASSGWGQGTPYEQYF. Here the CDR3 DNA reads TGTGCCAGCAGTGGGTGGGGACAGGGGACGCCCTACGAGCAGTACTTC.

The DNA for the CDR3 is TGTGCCAGCAGCTTGGAAGGGTTAGTCGACGAGCAGTACTTC. It is translated as CASSLEGLVDEQYF. The chain recombines TRBV5-4 with TRBJ2-7; unclear D gene. Trimming removed 0 bases from V and 5 bases from J, with 12 bases in between. CDR1 SGHNT and CDR2 YYREEE come from the germline V gene (reference sequence). This CDR3 has 14 amino acids.

This sequence joins TRBV10-3 and TRBJ1-1; 8 nucleotides line up with TRBD1. J was trimmed by 4 bases and V by 5 bases; bases with no gene match: 3. This CDR3 has 13 residues. Germline V gives CDR1 ENHRY, CDR2 SYGVKD. CDR3: CAISTTGGTEAFF. CDR3 coding DNA: TGTGCCATCAGTACTACAGGGGGCACTGAAGCTTTCTTT.

J is TRBJ2-1 and V is TRBV11-2, with no clear D. Per the germline V gene, CDR1 is SGHAT and CDR2 is FQNNGV. V gave up 0 bases and J gave up 7 bases, with 4 bases separating them. The CDR3 totals 12 residues. The CDR3 spells CASSLDWNEQFF. In DNA form, the CDR3 reads TGTGCCAGCAGCTTAGACTGGAATGAGCAGTTCTTC.

The chain employs TRBV10-1 and TRBJ1-1; D unclear. Trimming removed 2 bases at V and 2 bases at J, with 6 bases between. Germline lookup yields CDR1 WNHNN and CDR2 SYGVQD (reference sequence). The CDR3 has 13 residues. This CDR3 reads CASSEQRNTEAFF. The DNA for the CDR3 is TGCGCCAGCAGTGAGCAGCGAAACACTGAAGCTTTCTTT.

This chain connects TRBV5-1 to TRBJ2-6, with a possible D match to TRBD1 (6 bases). The V gene lost 4 bases and the J gene lost 3 bases, with 14 bases spanning the gap. The CDR3 covers 16 residues. Germline V gene sequence: CDR1 SGHRS, CDR2 YFSETQ. This chain's CDR3 is CASSPTGGLGANVLTF. DNA of the CDR3: TGCGCCAGCAGCCCAACTGGGGGCCTTGGGGCCAACGTCCTGACTTTC. Full variable domain (remainder filled in from reference TRBV5-1 and TRBJ2-6): KAGVTQTPRYLIKTRGQQVTLSCSPISGHRSVSWYQQTPGQGLQFLFEYFSETQRNKGNFPGRFSGRQFSNSRSEMNVSTLELGDSALYLCASSPTGGLGANVLTFGAGSRLTVL.

This chain uses TRBV2 with TRBJ2-2; no reliable D call. Germline V gives CDR1 SNHLY, CDR2 FYNNEI. V was pared by 9 bases and J by 4 bases, with 18 bases between. The CDR3 runs 15 residues. The CDR3 reads CASAARSWTTGELFF. The CDR3 DNA sequence: TGTGCCAGTGCCGCCAGGAGTTGGACCACCGGGGAGCTGTTTTTT. The full variable domain, completed using reference TRBV2 and TRBJ2-2, is EPEVTQTPSHQVTQMGQEVILRCVPISNHLYFYWYRQILGQKVEFLVSFYNNEISEKSEIFDDQFSVERPDGSNFTLKIRSTKLEDSAMYFCASAARSWTTGELFFGEGSRLTVL.

The rearrangement uses TRBV6-5 and TRBJ2-7; the D gene is possibly TRBD2 (6 bases). This CDR3 has 15 amino acids. The germline gives CDR1 MNHEY, CDR2 SVGAGI. Trimming pared 2 bases from V and 7 bases from J, leaving 18 bases between. CDR3 protein: CASSYGTAGSSEQYF. Here the CDR3 DNA reads TGTGCCAGCAGTTACGGGACTGCGGGGTCCTCGGAGCAGTACTTC.

The chain carries TRBV30 and TRBJ2-2, with D possibly TRBD2 on 6 matching bases. V lost 0 bases, J lost 6 bases, and 11 bases lay in between. CDR1 and CDR2 (germline): GTSNPN, SVGIG (reference sequence). The length of the CDR3 is 14 residues. In DNA form, the CDR3 reads TGTGCCTGGAGTGTGGGGGGATTCCCCGGGGAGCTGTTTTTT. It yields the protein CAWSVGGFPGELFF. Based on the CDR3 plus reference TRBV30 and TRBJ2-2, the full variable domain is SQTIHQWPATLVQPVGSPLSLECTVEGTSNPNLYWYRQAAGRGLQLLFYSVGIGQISSEVPQNLSASRPQDRQFILSSKKLLLSDSGFYLCAWSVGGFPGELFFGEGSRLTVL.

On this clone itself: Different DNA sequences within this sample yield the same CDR3. CDR3 DNA sequence: TGCAGCGTTGGAACCTACGAGCAGTACTTC. As protein: CSVGTYEQYF. J is TRBJ2-7 and V is TRBV29-1; D is unresolved. V shed 4 bases and J shed 2 bases, with 3 bases lying between them. This CDR3 region has 10 residues. Germline values: CDR1 SQVTM, CDR2 ANQGSEA.

J is TRBJ1-2 and V is TRBV30, with a possible D match to TRBD1 (6 bases). CDR3 size: 14 residues. CDR1 is GTSNPN and CDR2 is SVGIG in the germline V gene (reference sequence). V was trimmed by 2 bases and J by 4 bases, leaving 14 bases between them. This CDR3 reads CAWSFGRGAYGYTF. The CDR3 DNA reads TGTGCCTGGAGTTTCGGACGGGGGGCCTATGGCTACACCTTC.

The rearrangement joins TRBV6-1 to TRBJ1-1; 8 nucleotides match TRBD1. Germline-derived CDR1 and CDR2 are MNHNS and SASEGT. This CDR3 is 15 amino acids long. Unmatched junction bases numbered 8, after V lost 4 bases and J lost 4 bases. The CDR3 DNA is TGTGCCAGCAGTGCCACGGACAGGGTAGGCACTGAAGCTTTCTTT. This sequence encodes CASSATDRVGTEAFF.

The chain has TRBV30 and TRBJ2-3; D is uncertain. The germline CDR1 and CDR2 sequences are GTSNPN and SVGIG (reference sequence). V shed 3 bases and J shed 2 bases, with 12 bases lying between them. The CDR3 loop spans 14 amino acids. CDR3 nucleotide sequence: TGTGCCTGGAGGTCGGGCCTAGTCACAGATACGCAGTATTTT. Its translation is CAWRSGLVTDTQYF.

Concerning this clone itself: This may come from a read error, since a much larger clone is one base off. The identical CDR3 is also encoded by other nucleotide sequences in the sample. This rearrangement joins TRBV2 to TRBJ2-7; D is uncertain. The length of the CDR3 is 12 residues. Trimming shortened V by 5 bases and J by 0 bases, and 5 bases separated the two germline ends. CDR1 and CDR2 from the germline V gene are SNHLY and FYNNEI. In DNA, the CDR3 is TGTGCCAGCAGTCCCAGCTCCTACGAGCAGTACTTC. Translated, it gives CASSPSSYEQYF.

This chain connects TRBV9 to TRBJ2-1, with TRBD1 matching 9 bases. The CDR3 is 17 residues long. Germline CDR1 reads SGDLS; CDR2 reads YYNGEE. V gave up 3 bases and J gave up 3 bases; unmatched junction bases: 10. CDR3 loop: CASSASRDRVIYNEQFF. For the CDR3, the DNA is TGTGCCAGCAGCGCCTCCCGGGACAGGGTTATCTACAATGAGCAGTTCTTC.

The chain joins TRBV28 to TRBJ1-5; tentative D call: TRBD1 (5 bases). CDR1 and CDR2 (germline): MDHEN, SYDVKM. V was clipped by 6 bases and J by 6 bases, with 15 bases between them. The CDR3 contains 14 residues. DNA of the CDR3: TGTGCCAGCAGAGGGTCGGGGGAAGGTCAGCCCCAGCATTTT. Its protein is CASRGSGEGQPQHF.

This clone was picked up many times. CDR3 amino acids: CASSPAGQVHGYTF. The DNA of the CDR3 is TGTGCCAGCAGCCCGGCGGGACAGGTTCATGGCTACACCTTC. V and J are TRBV5-4 and TRBJ1-2; 8 bases agree with TRBD1. The CDR3 totals 14 residues. The germline V gene encodes CDR1 SGHNT and CDR2 YYREEE (reference sequence). V gave up 4 bases and J gave up 6 bases; unmatched junction bases: 8.

This CDR3 is CASRIAGGDEQFF. The CDR3 DNA reads as TGCGCCAGCAGAATAGCGGGAGGTGATGAGCAGTTCTTC. V and J are TRBV5-1 and TRBJ2-1; TRBD2 matches 10 bases. Germline CDR1 is SGHRS and CDR2 is YFSETQ. This CDR3 has 13 amino acids. Trimming cost V 5 bases and J 8 bases; bases outside gene matches: 4.

The rearrangement uses TRBV7-9 and TRBJ1-5, with D uncertain. V was trimmed by 8 bases and J by 5 bases, leaving 10 bases between them. CDR3 length equals 12 residues. In germline, CDR1 is SEHNR, CDR2 FQNEAQ (reference sequence). CDR3 sequence (DNA): TGTGCCAGCGGGGAAACTGATCAGCCCCAGCATTTT. This codes for CASGETDQPQHF.

The chain links TRBV4-2 to TRBJ1-6; D possibly corresponds to TRBD1 (5 bases). Trimming stripped 0 bases from V and 7 bases from J, with 13 bases between. The CDR3 extends over 16 amino acids. Per the germline V gene, CDR1 is LGHNA and CDR2 is YNFKEQ. CDR3 sequence: CASSQDVRQTNSPLHF. The CDR3 DNA sequence: TGTGCCAGCAGCCAAGATGTACGACAGACAAATTCACCCCTCCACTTT.

The chain has TRBV6-5 and TRBJ1-4; TRBD1 agrees at 10 bases. After removal of 4 bases from V and 10 bases from J, the junction contained 6 bases not matched to a gene. CDR1 and CDR2 (germline): MNHEY, SVGAGI. CDR3 length: 14 amino acids. The chain's CDR3 is CASSLRTGGGKLFF. The CDR3 DNA is TGTGCCAGCAGTTTACGGACAGGGGGTGGAAAACTGTTTTTT.

The chain has TRBV6-1 and TRBJ2-3, with 7 positions matching TRBD1. The length of the CDR3 is 14 residues. Trimming removed 10 bases from V and 4 bases from J; junction bases left unmatched: 11. Germline V gene lookup returns CDR1 MNHNS and CDR2 SASEGT. The DNA of the CDR3 is TGTGCCACGTCACAGGGGAGAGTAGCAGATACGCAGTATTTT. This gives the protein CATSQGRVADTQYF.

On this clone: Possible read error: a much larger clone is one base away. At the DNA level, this CDR3 is encoded by other sequences in the same sample as well. The CDR3 region is CASSYSGRAYEQYF. The CDR3 region has the DNA TGTGCCAGCAGTTACAGCGGGAGAGCTTACGAGCAGTACTTC. This sequence joins TRBV6-5 and TRBJ2-7; TRBD2 agrees at 8 bases. The CDR3 spans 14 residues. V lost 2 bases to trimming and J lost 4 bases; unmatched junction nucleotides: 4. From germline, CDR1 is MNHEY and CDR2 SVGAGI.

The chain uses TRBV14 and TRBJ1-1, with a possible D match to TRBD1 (5 bases). The length of the CDR3 is 15 residues. V lost 4 bases to trimming and J lost 4 bases, with 16 bases between them. In germline, CDR1 is SGHDN, CDR2 FVKESK. CDR3 residues: CASSLPEAGGTEAFF. In DNA form, the CDR3 reads TGTGCCAGCAGCCTCCCGGAGGCGGGGGGCACTGAAGCTTTCTTT.

DNA of the CDR3: TGTGCCAGTAGTATAGGAGCAAGCTGGACTGGGGCCTACAATGAGCAGTTCTTC. Translated, it gives CASSIGASWTGAYNEQFF. The V and J genes are TRBV19 and TRBJ2-1, with D perhaps matching TRBD2 (5 bases). Per the germline V gene, CDR1 is LNHDA and CDR2 is SQIVND (reference sequence). Trimming shortened V by 1 base and J by 2 bases, and 18 bases separated the two germline ends. This CDR3 has 18 residues. Filled out from reference TRBV19 and TRBJ2-1, the complete variable domain reads DGGITQSPKYLFRKEGQNVTLSCEQNLNHDAMYWYRQDPGQGLRLIYYSQIVNDFQKGDIAEGYSVSREKKESFPLTVTSAQKNPTAFYLCASSIGASWTGAYNEQFFGPGTRLTVL.

This clone was seen once. The chain links TRBV6-4 to TRBJ1-2, with D tentatively TRBD1 (5 bases). V gave up 0 bases and J gave up 8 bases, with 13 bases separating them. The germline CDR1 and CDR2 sequences are MRHNA and SNTAGT. This CDR3 spans 14 amino acids. The CDR3 DNA follows: TGTGCCAGCAGTGACTCGAGGCAGGGAGGAGGCTACACCTTC. Residues: CASSDSRQGGGYTF.

The chain is built from TRBV11-2 and TRBJ2-7; the match to TRBD1 covers 9 bases. V lost 5 bases and J lost 4; bases outside the gene matches: 6. Germline CDR1 reads SGHAT; CDR2 reads FQNNGV. The CDR3 sequence is 14 residues long. The CDR3 DNA reads as TGTGCCAGCAGCATTGGACAGGGGCGGTACGAGCAGTACTTC. Translating gives CASSIGQGRYEQYF.

This sequence joins TRBV6-5 and TRBJ2-7, with D maybe TRBD2 (6 bases). V lost 7 bases, J lost 3 bases, and 16 bases lay in between. The CDR3 spans 14 residues. Looked up from germline, CDR1 is MNHEY and CDR2 is SVGAGI. The CDR3 loop is CASISWGGFYEQYF. DNA of the CDR3: TGTGCCAGCATTTCATGGGGAGGCTTCTACGAGCAGTACTTC.

On this clone itself: Distinct nucleotide sequences in the sample also encode this CDR3. The CDR3 region is CASSRGTSGTYEQYF. The CDR3 DNA is TGTGCCAGCAGTCGGGGGACTAGCGGGACCTACGAGCAGTACTTC. The V call is TRBV6-5, the J call TRBJ2-7; 13 nucleotides agree with TRBD2. V lost 5 bases to trimming and J lost 2 bases; unmatched junction nucleotides: 3. CDR1 is MNHEY and CDR2 is SVGAGI in the germline V gene. This CDR3 has 15 amino acids.

This rearrangement joins TRBV29-1 to TRBJ1-1, with D perhaps matching TRBD1 (6 bases). There are 14 residues in the CDR3. V was cut by 4 bases and J by 1 base, with 13 bases left in between. The V gene's germline CDR1 is SQVTM and CDR2 ANQGSEA. In DNA form, the CDR3 reads TGCAGCGTTGTTGAAAGGGGACAGAACACTGAAGCTTTCTTT. Residues: CSVVERGQNTEAFF.